This entry concerns a single TCR beta chain. Its antigen is not known. A clone one base away is much larger, so this may be a read error. This CDR3 comprises 17 residues. V dropped 5 bases and J dropped 9; count of bases not matched to a gene: 20. Germline assignment: CDR1 SEHNR and CDR2 FQNEAQ (reference sequence). The data are from a study of T cell repertoires in cytomegalovirus infection. About the research overall: Researchers turned to recently identified HLA-C-restricted CMV epitopes as well as well-studied HLA-B-restricted ones. Public TCR beta signatures indicated both CMV infection and matching HLA type.

Each CDR3 protein gets one entry after TCRdb re-called the reads with MiXCR. The sample yields approximately 590,000 distinct CDR3 sequences, 40% seen once. The rearrangement links TRBV7-9 to TRBJ2-7; TRBD1 matches at 9 bases. Sequenced material: cultured PBMCs, taken from culture after CMV antigen stimulation. The clonotype comes from a human donor in good health (CMV status not recorded). Some clones in this sample may be carry-over from other donors' samples. CDR3 bases: TGTGCCAGCAGCCCGCGCCGGCTCCGGGACAGGGTCGACGGGCAGTACTTC. It codes for CASSPRRLRDRVDGQYF.